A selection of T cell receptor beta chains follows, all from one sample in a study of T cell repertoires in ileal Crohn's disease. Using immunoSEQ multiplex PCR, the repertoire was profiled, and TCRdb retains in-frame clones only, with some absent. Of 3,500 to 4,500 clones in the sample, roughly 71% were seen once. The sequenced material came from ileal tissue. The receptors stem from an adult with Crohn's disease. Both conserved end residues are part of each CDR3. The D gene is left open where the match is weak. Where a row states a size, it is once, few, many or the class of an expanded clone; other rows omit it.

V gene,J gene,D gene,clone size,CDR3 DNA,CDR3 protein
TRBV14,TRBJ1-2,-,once,TGTGCCAGCAGCCAAGGTTCCGGGTTCAAAAGCTACACCTTC,CASSQGSGFKSYTF
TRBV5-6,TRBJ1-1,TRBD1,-,TGTGCCAGCAGCCTGGAGGGACAGGGGGCTGTGAACACTGAAGCTTTCTTT,CASSLEGQGAVNTEAFF
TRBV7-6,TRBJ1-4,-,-,TGTGCCAGCAGCGAAGAACAGGGTACTAATGAAAAACTGTTTTTT,CASSEEQGTNEKLFF
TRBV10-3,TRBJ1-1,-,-,TGTGCCATCAGCGAAGGCAGGGAACTGAACACTGAAGCTTTCTTT,CAISEGRELNTEAFF
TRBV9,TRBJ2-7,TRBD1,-,TGTGCCAGCAGCGAGGGGGACAGCCTATCCTACGAGCAGTACTTC,CASSEGDSLSYEQYF
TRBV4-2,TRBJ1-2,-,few,TGTGCCAGCAGCCTTAACAGGGAGGGCTACACCTTC,CASSLNREGYTF
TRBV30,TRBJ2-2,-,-,TGTGCCTGGAGTACGGGGGACTGGAACACCGGGGAGCTGTTTTTT,CAWSTGDWNTGELFF
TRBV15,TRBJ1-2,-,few,TGTGCCACCAGCAGAGATGGAGGAGCCTATGGCTACACCTTC,CATSRDGGAYGYTF
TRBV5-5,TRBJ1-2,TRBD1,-,TGTGCCAGCAGCCCCGGGACAGTGTTTAACTATGGCTACACCTTC,CASSPGTVFNYGYTF
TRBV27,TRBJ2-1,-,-,TGTGCCAGCAGACCCGAGGGGGGGCTCTTTAATGAGCAGTTCTTC,CASRPEGGLFNEQFF
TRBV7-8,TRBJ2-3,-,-,TGTGCCAGCAGCTTCCCCCCGGAGGGGGCCGCAGATACGCAGTATTTT,CASSFPPEGAADTQYF
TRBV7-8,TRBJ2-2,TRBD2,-,TGTGCCAGCAGCTCCCCTCGCATAGCGGGGGGGCGAAACGGGGAGCTGTTTTTT,CASSSPRIAGGRNGELFF
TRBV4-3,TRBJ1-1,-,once,TGCGCCAGCAGCCGTACCTCGGGGAACGCTGAAGCTTTCTTT,CASSRTSGNAEAFF
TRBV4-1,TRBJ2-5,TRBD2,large,TGCGCCAGCAGCCAAGAAGGCGGGGGTCGGGAGACCCAGTACTTC,CASSQEGGGRETQYF
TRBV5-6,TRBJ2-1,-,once,TGTGCCAGCAGCTTCATAGAGAGCTCCTACAATGAGCAGTTCTTC,CASSFIESSYNEQFF
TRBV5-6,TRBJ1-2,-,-,TGTGCCAGCCAGCCGACAGCAGCTAACTATGGCTACACCTTC,CASQPTAANYGYTF
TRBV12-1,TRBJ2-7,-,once,TGTGCCAGCAGCTCTACGGCCCGATGTCCCGGGACTAGCGGGTCCTACGAGCAGTACTTC,CASSSTARCPGTSGSYEQYF
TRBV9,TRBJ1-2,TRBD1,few,TGTGCCAGCAGCGGGGGAATGGACAGGGGGCTGTTGGACTACACCTTC,CASSGGMDRGLLDYTF
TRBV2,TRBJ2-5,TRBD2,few,TGTGCCAGCAGCCCTGATAATAGCGGGGGAGCCGTGGTGGGGGAGACCCAGTACTTC,CASSPDNSGGAVVGETQYF
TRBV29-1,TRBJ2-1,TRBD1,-,TGCAGCGTCCGGACAGGGGGGTTCTACAATGAGCAGTTCTTC,CSVRTGGFYNEQFF
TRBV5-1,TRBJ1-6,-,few,TGCGCCAGCAGCTTTCAACCGGGACAACTGGGTGATTCACCCCTCCACTTT,CASSFQPGQLGDSPLHF
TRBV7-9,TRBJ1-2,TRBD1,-,TGTGCCAGCAGGGGACAGGGAAACTATGGCTACACCTTC,CASRGQGNYGYTF
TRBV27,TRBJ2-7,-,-,TGTGCCAGCAGTTTATCGCGGGCAAACTACGAGCAGTACTTC,CASSLSRANYEQYF